This T cell receptor beta chain stems from a study of blood T cell repertoires in COVID-19. At the level of the study: Nucleic acid was either cDNA or gDNA, and it came from T cells, B-cell-depleted T cells, or PBMCs.

This table comes from immunoSEQ multiplex PCR, and its TCRdb copy is limited to in-frame clones, with some not included. The sample includes about 170,000 clones, around 82% of them seen just once. The germline V gene has CDR1 MDHEN and CDR2 SYDVKM. This CDR3 comprises 12 residues. Trimming stripped 3 bases from V and 8 bases from J, with 5 bases between. This receptor was taken from a woman in her forties or fifties in a cohort exposed to, infected with or recovered from COVID-19 (not recorded which). The chain links TRBV28 to TRBJ1-6; D ambiguous. Sequences were obtained from PBMCs or T cells enriched from blood (not recorded which). CDR3 coding DNA: TGTGCCAGCAGTTTGGGAGATTCACCCCTCCACTTT. It yields the protein CASSLGDSPLHF.